This is a list of T cell receptor beta chains from one sample in a study of cytomegalovirus exposure and HLA in healthy donors. TCRdb keeps only in-frame clones here, not all; method: immunoSEQ multiplex PCR. The table lists around 150,000 clones, roughly 80% of them singletons. The sequenced sample consisted of PBMCs. The receptor source for this set is a man between 25 and 39 years old in good health and CMV-seronegative. Both conserved end residues are trimmed from each CDR3. Each record gives: J gene, D gene, V gene, clone size, CDR3 protein. D genes are given only for firm matches. Size is stated for part of the rows, as once, few or many counts, or as a class when the clone is expanded.

>TRBJ1-1|-|TRBV5-4|-
ASSDDRPTEAF
>TRBJ2-5|TRBD2|TRBV30|-
AWSVPTGGRGETQY
>TRBJ2-2|-|TRBV19|-
ASSIAGSGELF
>TRBJ2-5|-|TRBV20-1|-
SPQYQETQY
>TRBJ2-2|-|TRBV5-1|-
ASSFRERAGELF
>TRBJ2-1|-|TRBV28|-
ASSPSNEQF
>TRBJ1-6|-|TRBV5-1|-
ASSWRRQGSPLH
>TRBJ2-1|TRBD2|TRBV2|-
ATRRASGYNEQF
>TRBJ1-5|-|TRBV19|-
ASSIDVQPQH
>TRBJ2-7|-|TRBV9|-
ASSLTGFEQY
>TRBJ2-5|TRBD2|TRBV4-3|-
ASSQGPSGGDQETQY
>TRBJ2-7|TRBD2|TRBV27|-
ASRTETSASYEQY
>TRBJ2-1|TRBD1|TRBV9|-
ASSALDREFVNEQF
>TRBJ2-3|-|TRBV9|-
ASSAVAASTDTQY
>TRBJ1-2|TRBD1|TRBV5-1|-
ASSLGLGTVYGYT
>TRBJ1-4|TRBD1|TRBV5-1|-
ASSLSRQGLSEKLF
>TRBJ2-4|-|TRBV7-6|-
ASNLGSTSERAKNIQY
>TRBJ1-1|-|TRBV5-6|few
ASSPETVLNTEAF
>TRBJ2-5|TRBD2|TRBV7-6|-
ASRPGLALVETQY
>TRBJ2-7|-|TRBV2|-
ASLMRGGYEQY
>TRBJ2-7|-|TRBV11-2|-
ASSLEAGYYEQY
>TRBJ1-3|TRBD1|TRBV29-1|-
SVVSGGAYSGNTIY
>TRBJ1-5|-|TRBV5-6|-
ASSLTVDQPQH
>TRBJ2-5|-|TRBV18|few
ASSPPPGSETQY
>TRBJ1-4|-|TRBV11-2|few
ASSSLGGWGPREKLF
>TRBJ1-5|-|TRBV25-1|few
ASSELGTPRAFNQPQH
>TRBJ1-6|-|TRBV12-2|-
ASRTLTPRKGGSPLH
>TRBJ1-5|-|TRBV28|-
ASSGDPRVEAQH
>TRBJ1-2|TRBD1|TRBV5-1|-
ASSLPGGLNYGYT
>TRBJ2-7|-|TRBV30|-
AWSRGRDGGYEQY
>TRBJ2-7|-|TRBV15|-
ATSRDRRNAYEQY
>TRBJ1-2|-|TRBV10-1|-
ASSTRRQDGYT
>TRBJ2-7|TRBD1|TRBV6-5|-
ASSLTGGSYEQY
>TRBJ2-5|-|TRBV12-5|-
ASGTGTSQETQY
>TRBJ2-2|-|TRBV7-6|-
AGREGAGELF
>TRBJ1-2|-|TRBV5-4|few
ASSPEGLGFPNYGYT
>TRBJ2-7|-|TRBV7-2|once
ASSLPGSYEQY
>TRBJ2-7|TRBD1|TRBV5-1|-
ASSWVTGGSYEQY
>TRBJ2-1|-|TRBV1|-
TSSQDTSGGKDNEQF
>TRBJ2-1|-|TRBV9|-
ASSHRQGLYNEQF
>TRBJ1-2|TRBD1|TRBV7-2|-
ASSGKPGQGSNYGYT
>TRBJ2-5|-|TRBV19|once
ASSRRGRRGGAQY
>TRBJ2-5|TRBD2|TRBV5-4|-
ASSPTSGGLRSVETQY
>TRBJ1-3|-|TRBV30|-
ATGGNTIY
>TRBJ1-1|TRBD1|TRBV6-5|-
ASSYGTGLATEAF
>TRBJ2-2|TRBD1|TRBV5-6|-
ASSYADRAIGELF
>TRBJ2-1|TRBD1|TRBV27|-
ASSFPPTGVSPRNEQF
>TRBJ2-7|TRBD2|TRBV7-9|-
ASRGGGEHEQY
>TRBJ2-1|-|TRBV5-1|-
ASSWAGQGEQF
>TRBJ1-6|-|TRBV6-5|-
AAGEGRNSPLH
>TRBJ2-7|TRBD1|TRBV7-9|-
ASSSSDRAHEQY
>TRBJ1-1|TRBD1|TRBV7-2|-
ASSLMGAGGTEAF
>TRBJ2-7|TRBD1|TRBV6-5|-
ASSPSRDRGYEQY